The 28 T cell receptor beta chains presented below share a single source sample, sequenced in a study of blood T cell repertoires in COVID-19. TCRdb's table, derived via immunoSEQ multiplex PCR, lists solely in-frame clones and lacks some. The table lists about 72,000 clones, around four fifths of them singletons. The source material was peripheral blood. These receptors were obtained from a woman of 80 years or more with acute or convalescent COVID-19.

The chain is built from TRBV5-8 and TRBJ2-5; D is uncertain. The CDR3 has 11 residues. V was clipped by 4 bases and J by 3 bases, with 4 bases between them. The germline gives CDR1 SGHTS, CDR2 YDEGEE. Written as DNA, the CDR3 is TGTGCCAGCAGCCCAAAAGAGACCCAGTACTTC. This codes for CASSPKETQYF.

Points on this clone: One end of the junction does not line up with germline, which may come from a read error. The chain couples TRBV5-4 to TRBJ2-1, with a weak D call TRBD2 (6 bases). The CDR3 totals 13 residues. Germline V CDR1 and CDR2: SGHNT, YYREEE (reference sequence). As DNA, the CDR3 is TGTGCCAGCAGTCGGGACGGACTGTCGGGGAGGCTCTTC. Its protein product is CASSRDGLSGRLF.

The rearrangement links TRBV12-2 to TRBJ2-7; the DNA was not compared with TRBD2, the D call given in the table. TRBV12-2 is reported as a pseudogene. CDR3 length: 14 amino acids. The chain's CDR3 is CASRLGGGSYEQYF. CDR3 DNA sequence: TGTGCAAGTCGCTTAGGCGGGGGGTCCTACGAGCAGTACTTC.

This rearrangement joins TRBV6-5 to TRBJ1-5; TRBD1 aligns across 8 bases. Losses at the gene ends were 5 bases for V and 2 bases for J; bases not matched to a gene: 2. From germline, CDR1 is MNHEY and CDR2 SVGAGI. The CDR3 extends over 14 amino acids. CDR3 region: CASSPTGGNQPQHF. CDR3 bases: TGTGCCAGCAGTCCGACAGGGGGCAATCAGCCCCAGCATTTT.

The chain links TRBV5-1 to TRBJ2-7; TRBD2 matches at 12 bases. With 1 base clipped from V and 4 bases from J, the junction kept 9 bases outside the gene matches. The CDR3 is made up of 17 amino acids. CDR1 SGHRS and CDR2 YFSETQ come from the germline V gene. The CDR3 DNA follows: TGCGCCAGCAGCTTGAACGGACTAGCGGGGAACAAATACGAGCAGTACTTC. This gives the protein CASSLNGLAGNKYEQYF.

This clone was found once. The chain has TRBV6-6 and TRBJ1-1; the match to TRBD1 covers 10 bases. This CDR3 comprises 16 residues. Germline V CDR1 and CDR2: MNHNY, SVGAGI (reference sequence). V shed 2 bases, J shed 4 bases, and the junction held 7 bases outside the gene matches. CDR3 coding DNA: TGTGCCAGCAGTTACGGGGTAGGACAGGGGGTCACTGAAGCTTTCTTT. Protein sequence: CASSYGVGQGVTEAFF.

V and J are TRBV9 and TRBJ1-2; D ambiguous. Trimming removed 3 bases from V and 2 bases from J, with 8 bases in between. Germline V gene sequence: CDR1 SGDLS, CDR2 YYNGEE. The CDR3 consists of 13 residues. The CDR3 reads CASSGAVNYGYTF. The CDR3 region has the DNA TGTGCCAGCAGCGGGGCCGTAAACTATGGCTACACCTTC. The entire variable domain, with the rest obtained from reference TRBV9 and TRBJ1-2, is as follows: DSGVTQTPKHLITATGQRVTLRCSPRSGDLSVYWYQQSLDQGLQFLIQYYNGEERAKGNILERFSAQQFPDLHSELNLSSLELGDSALYFCASSGAVNYGYTFGSGTRLTVV.

V and J are TRBV6-1 and TRBJ1-2; perhaps TRBD1 as D (6 bases). Trimming took 0 bases from V and 8 from J, leaving 16 bases between them. The CDR3 runs to 15 residues. The germline gives CDR1 MNHNS, CDR2 SASEGT. Here the CDR3 DNA reads TGTGCCAGCAGTGAAGCGGGCAGGGGATCGGGCGGCTACACCTTC. Protein product: CASSEAGRGSGGYTF.

This clone was seen only a few times. The V and J genes are TRBV24-1 and TRBJ2-2; 9 bases agree with TRBD1. Germline V gives CDR1 KGHDR, CDR2 SFDVKD. Unmatched junction bases numbered 8, after V lost 0 bases and J lost 7 bases. The CDR3 runs 17 residues. This chain's CDR3 is CATSDLWDREGNGELFF. CDR3 nucleotide sequence: TGTGCCACCAGTGATTTGTGGGACAGGGAAGGCAACGGGGAGCTGTTTTTT.

The V gene is TRBV3-1 (or the pseudogene TRBV3-2), the J gene TRBJ1-2, with TRBD1 as a possible D gene (5 bases). The germline V and J ends were trimmed by 4 bases and 2 bases, with 17 bases remaining between them. There are 16 residues in the CDR3. The V gene's germline CDR1 is LGHDT and CDR2 YNNKEL (reference sequence). The CDR3: CASSPLGPQANYGYTF. The DNA for the CDR3 is TGTGCCAGCAGCCCTCTTGGACCACAGGCGAACTATGGCTACACCTTC.

This chain joins TRBV4-1 and TRBJ2-7; 10 bases agree with TRBD1. This CDR3 is 16 amino acids long. With V trimmed by 0 bases and J by 4 bases, 6 bases remained unmatched. The germline V gene has CDR1 MGHRA and CDR2 YSYEKL. DNA for the CDR3: TGCGCCAGCAGCCAAGATTTTCCGGGACAGGGGTACGAGCAGTACTTC. This sequence encodes CASSQDFPGQGYEQYF.

The rearrangement links TRBV24-1 to TRBJ1-2; 7 bases fit TRBD1. V shed 4 bases, J shed 5 bases, and the junction held 15 bases outside the gene matches. This CDR3 is 17 amino acids long. CDR1 is KGHDR, CDR2 SFDVKD, per germline. This CDR3 reads CATSDPGYSGTAYGYTF. The DNA for the CDR3 is TGTGCCACCAGTGACCCAGGATACTCCGGGACAGCTTATGGCTACACCTTC.

The rearrangement uses TRBV5-4 and TRBJ2-5, with TRBD2 matching over 9 bases. CDR3 length: 15 residues. Germline V gene sequence: CDR1 SGHNT, CDR2 YYREEE (reference sequence). J was trimmed by 7 bases and V by 4 bases; bases with no gene match: 11. The CDR3 here is CASSPGLAGEATQYF. The CDR3 region has the DNA TGTGCCAGCAGCCCAGGGTTAGCGGGAGAGGCGACCCAGTACTTC.

CDR3 region: CASSSDTTYTGELFF. DNA of the CDR3: TGTGCCAGCAGCTCGGACACAACGTACACCGGGGAGCTGTTTTTT. The genes are TRBV7-2 and TRBJ2-2; maybe TRBD1 (5 bases). This CDR3 has 15 residues. Trimming cost V 4 bases and J 3 bases, with 12 bases left between them. Germline-derived CDR1 and CDR2 are SGHTA and FQGNSA.

The CDR3: CASSLTGTNSGNTIYF. In DNA form, the CDR3 reads TGTGCCAGCAGCTTAACAGGGACGAACTCTGGAAACACCATATATTTT. The genes are TRBV7-9 and TRBJ1-3; perhaps TRBD1 as D (6 bases). This CDR3 has 16 residues. Germline lookup yields CDR1 SEHNR and CDR2 FQNEAQ (reference sequence). The germline V and J ends were trimmed by 2 bases and 0 bases, with 11 bases remaining between them.

This chain uses TRBV11-2 with TRBJ2-5, with D hard to call. In germline, CDR1 is SGHAT, CDR2 FQNNGV. Trimming left V 3 bases short and J 2 bases short, with 10 bases between. The CDR3 covers 14 residues. The CDR3 sequence: CASSFWSGQETQYF. Written as DNA, the CDR3 is TGTGCCAGCAGCTTCTGGTCCGGGCAAGAGACCCAGTACTTC.

J is TRBJ1-1 and V is TRBV19; the D is unclear. This CDR3 region has 11 residues. Trimming stripped 6 bases from V and 1 base from J, with 3 bases between. Germline V gene sequence: CDR1 LNHDA, CDR2 SQIVND (reference sequence). CDR3 nucleotides: TGTGCCAGTAGACAGAACACTGAAGCTTTCTTT. This sequence encodes CASRQNTEAFF.

The chain recombines TRBV19 with TRBJ2-1; possibly TRBD2 for D (6 bases). The V end lost 2 bases, the J end lost 2 bases, and 16 bases lay between the germline ends. The germline CDR1 and CDR2 sequences are LNHDA and SQIVND (reference sequence). This CDR3 region has 17 residues. For the CDR3, the DNA is TGTGCCAGTAGTATAATCCCCCTGAAGCGGGCCTACAATGAGCAGTTCTTC. This sequence encodes CASSIIPLKRAYNEQFF.

J is TRBJ1-6 and V is TRBV2; D is ambiguous. Deletions cut 8 bases from V and 1 base from J, with 12 bases between. The CDR3 length is 15 residues. Looked up from germline, CDR1 is SNHLY and CDR2 is FYNNEI. CDR3: CASRHSRSYNSPLHF. DNA for the CDR3: TGTGCCAGCCGGCACAGTCGGTCCTATAATTCACCCCTCCACTTT.

This chain links TRBV19 with TRBJ2-2, with TRBD1 matching over 8 bases. Germline loops: CDR1 LNHDA, CDR2 SQIVND (reference sequence). Germline trimming cut 3 bases from V and 5 bases from J; bases unmatched to any gene: 5. The CDR3 runs 15 residues. This chain's CDR3 is CASSMSTGGTGELFF. The CDR3 DNA sequence: TGTGCCAGTAGTATGAGTACAGGGGGGACCGGGGAGCTGTTTTTT. Filled out from reference TRBV19 and TRBJ2-2, the complete variable domain reads DGGITQSPKYLFRKEGQNVTLSCEQNLNHDAMYWYRQDPGQGLRLIYYSQIVNDFQKGDIAEGYSVSREKKESFPLTVTSAQKNPTAFYLCASSMSTGGTGELFFGEGSRLTVL.

The V and J genes are TRBV5-1 and TRBJ1-2, with D possibly matching TRBD1 (5 bases). The germline gives CDR1 SGHRS, CDR2 YFSETQ. Trimming stripped 0 bases from V and 7 bases from J, with 7 bases between. This CDR3 is built from 12 residues. The CDR3 DNA sequence: TGCGCCAGCAGCTTGGTCGGGGGTGGCTACACCTTC. Its protein product is CASSLVGGGYTF.

CDR3 protein: CASSPQGGTEAFF. For the CDR3, the DNA is TGTGCCAGCAGCCCCCAGGGAGGCACTGAAGCTTTCTTT. The chain carries TRBV7-9 and TRBJ1-1; D possibly corresponds to TRBD1 (5 bases). The CDR3 covers 13 residues. CDR1 is SEHNR, CDR2 FQNEAQ, per germline (reference sequence). V was cut by 5 bases and J by 4 bases, with 11 bases left in between.

V usage is TRBV5-4 and J usage is TRBJ2-7, with no clear D. CDR1 is SGHNT and CDR2 is YYREEE in the germline V gene (reference sequence). This CDR3 is built from 14 residues. The V and J ends lost 0 bases and 3 bases respectively, with 10 bases between them. CDR3 sequence: CASSLENSRYEQYF. Written as DNA, the CDR3 is TGTGCCAGCAGCTTGGAAAACTCGCGCTACGAGCAGTACTTC.

The chain combines TRBV3-1 (or the pseudogene TRBV3-2) with TRBJ1-1; TRBD1 matches at 9 bases. The CDR3 contains 17 residues. CDR1 LGHDT and CDR2 YNNKEL come from the germline V gene (reference sequence). V was clipped by 2 bases and J by 1 base; unmatched bases: 8. CDR3 region: CASSQPRDRAENTEAFF. CDR3 DNA sequence: TGTGCCAGCAGCCAACCCCGGGACAGGGCTGAGAACACTGAAGCTTTCTTT.

This clone was found once. V and J are TRBV13 and TRBJ2-3; the match to TRBD2 covers 12 bases. The junction had 7 bases not matched to a gene; V was cut back by 2 bases and J by 7 bases. Per germline, CDR1 PRHDT and CDR2 FYEKMQ (reference sequence). The CDR3 contains 16 residues. The DNA for the CDR3 is TGTGCCAGCAGCTTAATTCTAGCGGGAGGGCAGAATACGCAGTATTTT. It translates to CASSLILAGGQNTQYF.

The V and J genes are TRBV21-1 and TRBJ2-7; the D segment call TRBD1 is taken from the table without a DNA check. TRBV21-1 is shown as a pseudogene. The CDR3 is 15 amino acids. In DNA form, the CDR3 reads TGTGCCAGCAGCAAAAGGGGACAGGAAGCTTACGAGCAGTACTTC. It yields the protein CASSKRGQEAYEQYF.

The chain combines TRBV18 with TRBJ2-4; D possibly corresponds to TRBD1 (6 bases). The CDR3 totals 12 residues. Per the germline V gene, CDR1 is KGHSH and CDR2 is LQKENI. The V gene lost 2 bases and the J gene lost 8 bases, with 7 bases spanning the gap. The chain's CDR3 is CASSPGGDIQYF. The CDR3 DNA reads TGTGCCAGCTCACCAGGGGGCGACATTCAGTACTTC.

The CDR3 DNA is TGTGCCAGTAGTATAGACCCCGACAGGTCCCTCGAGCATTTT. It yields the protein CASSIDPDRSLEHF. V and J are TRBV19 and TRBJ1-5, with D possibly being TRBD1 (6 bases). CDR3 length: 14 amino acids. V was shortened by 0 bases and J by 14 bases, with 17 bases between the two germline ends. Germline V gene data show CDR1 as LNHDA and CDR2 as SQIVND (reference sequence).